This T cell receptor beta chain was obtained from a study of shared clonotypes between healthy human individuals. TCRdb's table, derived via immunoSEQ multiplex PCR, lists solely in-frame clones and lacks some. The sample includes hundreds of thousands of clones, roughly 96% of them seen just once. Naive CD8 cells comprised CD45RO-negative, CCR7-positively selected cells, excluding terminally differentiated effector memory CD45RA+ cells. Trimming took 6 bases from V and 0 from J; bases not matched to a gene: 5. CDR3 length equals 15 residues. Germline lookup yields CDR1 MNHEY and CDR2 SMNVEV (reference sequence). This clone was seen only a few times.

The source is a woman aged 25 to 45 in good health. What was sequenced was naive CD8+ T cells sorted from blood. This chain connects TRBV27 to TRBJ2-7; TRBD2 agrees at 10 bases. CDR3 sequence: CASRVGLAASYEQYF. For the CDR3, the DNA is TGTGCCAGCAGAGTCGGACTAGCGGCCTCCTACGAGCAGTACTTC.